One sample yielded the 19 T cell receptor beta chains listed below, sequenced in a study of cytomegalovirus exposure and HLA in healthy donors. The PCR used 60 Vbeta and 13 Jbeta primers. Assay used: immunoSEQ multiplex PCR; TCRdb lists only in-frame clones, some missing. Of some 96,000 clones in the sample, approximately 64% are singletons; the top ten hold 3% to 3.5%. The source material was PBMCs. Receptors were obtained from a man in his 60s in good health and CMV-seronegative.

The chain links TRBV5-1 to TRBJ1-2; D ambiguous. The CDR3 consists of 12 residues. Germline CDR1 reads SGHRS; CDR2 reads YFSETQ. With 4 bases removed from V and 7 bases from J, the gap between germline ends came to 11 bases. The CDR3 coding sequence is TGCGCCAGCAGCGCCGACACTGTTGGCTACACCTTC. Translated, it gives CASSADTVGYTF.

This chain uses TRBV19 with TRBJ2-7, with 10 bases that match TRBD2. After removal of 4 bases from V and 3 bases from J, the junction contained 3 bases not matched to a gene. CDR1 and CDR2 from the germline V gene are LNHDA and SQIVND (reference sequence). The CDR3 consists of 14 residues. This CDR3 is CASSRASGSYEQYF. CDR3 nucleotide sequence: TGTGCCAGTAGTAGGGCTAGCGGGAGCTACGAGCAGTACTTC.

This clone was found a few times. V gene TRBV6-1 combines with J gene TRBJ1-2; weak D call: TRBD1 (5 bases). Trimming removed 2 bases from V and 4 bases from J, with 23 bases in between. The CDR3 runs to 18 residues. Germline V gene data show CDR1 as MNHNS and CDR2 as SASEGT. DNA of the CDR3: TGTGCCAGCAGTGAAAACCTAATAGACAGACCTCTTAGCTATGGCTACACCTTC. Protein: CASSENLIDRPLSYGYTF.

The CDR3: CASSSSGGAQETQYF. The CDR3 coding sequence is TGTGCCAGCAGTTCTAGCGGGGGGGCCCAAGAGACCCAGTACTTC. The chain recombines TRBV28 with TRBJ2-5; TRBD2 matches 12 bases. The CDR3 totals 15 residues. The germline gives CDR1 MDHEN, CDR2 SYDVKM. The J segment lost 1 base and the V segment lost 4 bases, leaving 1 base of the junction unmatched.

The chain recombines TRBV7-3 with TRBJ2-1; TRBD1 matches at 12 bases. Germline V gene lookup returns CDR1 SGHTA and CDR2 FQGTGA. The CDR3 spans 15 residues. Unmatched junction bases numbered 4, after V lost 3 bases and J lost 7 bases. The CDR3 here is CASSFGTGGRNEQFF. Written as DNA, the CDR3 is TGTGCCAGCAGCTTCGGGACAGGGGGCAGGAATGAGCAGTTCTTC.

The V and J genes are TRBV7-9 and TRBJ1-2, with TRBD1 matching 11 bases. Germline-derived CDR1 and CDR2 are SEHNR and FQNEAQ (reference sequence). Losses at the gene ends were 5 bases for V and 0 bases for J; bases not matched to a gene: 8. The CDR3 covers 17 residues. CDR3 amino acids: CASSPIWTGGTNYGYTF. Here the CDR3 DNA reads TGTGCCAGCAGCCCAATCTGGACAGGGGGCACTAACTATGGCTACACCTTC.

V gene TRBV7-8 combines with J gene TRBJ2-2; 9 positions agree with TRBD1. The trim removed 1 base at V and 6 bases at J, leaving 6 bases unmatched. CDR3 length equals 16 residues. Germline-derived CDR1 and CDR2 are SGHVS and FQNEAQ. The CDR3 sequence: CASSLVGQGNAGELFF. Written as DNA, the CDR3 is TGTGCCAGCAGCTTAGTGGGACAGGGTAATGCCGGGGAGCTGTTTTTT. Using reference TRBV7-8 and TRBJ2-2 for the parts outside the CDR3, the full variable domain is GAGVSQSPRYKVAKRGQDVALRCDPISGHVSLFWYQQALGQGPEFLTYFQNEAQLDKSGLPSDRFFAERPEGSVSTLKIQRTQQEDSAVYLCASSLVGQGNAGELFFGEGSRLTVL.

The chain is built from TRBV28 and TRBJ1-4; 9 bases agree with TRBD1. Germline V gene sequence: CDR1 MDHEN, CDR2 SYDVKM. The CDR3 has 14 residues. Trimming took 7 bases from V and 7 from J; bases not matched to a gene: 7. The CDR3 here is CASISGTGTEKLFF. The CDR3, as DNA: TGTGCCAGCATATCCGGGACAGGGACTGAAAAACTGTTTTTT.

V gene TRBV5-3 combines with J gene TRBJ2-1; 10 bases match TRBD2. TRBV5-3 is classed as an ORF, of uncertain function. The CDR3 sequence is 20 residues long. Unmatched junction bases numbered 12, after V lost 0 bases and J lost 0 bases. DNA of the CDR3: TGTGCCAGAAGCTTGGACACCCTAGCGGGGGTTTCTAGCTCCTACAATGAGCAGTTCTTC. Amino acids: CARSLDTLAGVSSSYNEQFF.

The chain uses TRBV5-1 and TRBJ1-2; D ambiguous. Germline V gene lookup returns CDR1 SGHRS and CDR2 YFSETQ. The CDR3 has 16 residues. V dropped 4 bases and J dropped 2 bases, with 18 bases sitting between them. The CDR3 sequence: CASSPTERFFNYGYTF. As DNA, the CDR3 is TGCGCCAGCAGCCCTACCGAGCGGTTTTTCAACTATGGCTACACCTTC.

V gene TRBV30 combines with J gene TRBJ2-7; 7 nucleotides align to TRBD1. From germline, CDR1 is GTSNPN and CDR2 SVGIG (reference sequence). V was clipped by 0 bases and J by 3 bases; unmatched bases: 8. CDR3 length: 15 residues. The CDR3 bases are TGTGCCTGGAGTGTAAAAGTCGACAGGGTCTACGAGCAGTACTTC. This gives the protein CAWSVKVDRVYEQYF.

This clone turned up a few times. The gene calls are TRBV6-1 and TRBJ2-7; TRBD1 agrees at 8 bases. Losses at the gene ends were 5 bases for V and 3 bases for J; bases not matched to a gene: 3. The CDR3 length is 13 residues. In germline, CDR1 is MNHNS, CDR2 SASEGT. The CDR3 nucleotides are TGTGCCAGCAGTACAGGGGGAGGCTACGAGCAGTACTTC. Translating it yields CASSTGGGYEQYF.

This clone was seen a few times. The chain couples TRBV5-4 to TRBJ2-3, with D maybe TRBD1 (5 bases). The CDR3 length is 12 residues. CDR1 is SGHNT and CDR2 is YYREEE in the germline V gene (reference sequence). The ends were cut back, 3 bases at V and 9 bases at J, with 11 bases in the middle. CDR3 region: CASSWGRQTQYF. The CDR3, as DNA: TGTGCCAGCAGCTGGGGCAGACAAACGCAGTATTTT.

This clone was seen more than once but under ten times. The J gene is TRBJ2-3, the V gene TRBV19; D remains unclear. Per germline, CDR1 LNHDA and CDR2 SQIVND (reference sequence). The CDR3 is 11 amino acids. Trimming removed 6 bases from V and 5 bases from J, with 6 bases in between. This CDR3 reads CASSLVDTQYF. In nucleotides, the CDR3 is TGTGCCAGTAGCCTAGTAGATACGCAGTATTTT.

This chain joins TRBV11-3 and TRBJ2-2; 7 nucleotides align to TRBD1. Per germline, CDR1 SGHNT and CDR2 YENEEA. V trimming: 5 bases; J trimming: 7 bases; junction bases outside the gene matches: 10. This CDR3 spans 15 amino acids. The chain's CDR3 is CASSKSTGSVGELFF. The CDR3 nucleotides are TGTGCCAGCAGCAAATCGACAGGGTCGGTCGGGGAGCTGTTTTTT.

The rearrangement joins TRBV28 to TRBJ2-1; 7 bases match TRBD2. J lost 11 bases, V lost 4 bases, and 17 bases had no gene match. The CDR3 covers 16 residues. Germline CDR1 is MDHEN and CDR2 is SYDVKM. In DNA, the CDR3 is TGTGCCAGCAGTTCCCGCGGGGGAGAACGGTTACTTAAGCAGTTCTTC. Translated: CASSSRGGERLLKQFF.

Only a few counts were recorded for this clone. J is TRBJ2-3 and V is TRBV11-2; 11 nucleotides line up with TRBD1. The V gene end was trimmed by 3 bases and the J gene end by 5 bases; junction bases not matched to a gene: 13. The CDR3 extends over 18 amino acids. Germline V gene sequence: CDR1 SGHAT, CDR2 FQNNGV. CDR3 bases: TGTGCCAGCAGCTTGGATTCCGGGACAGGGGGTGAGAGAGATACGCAGTATTTT. It is translated as CASSLDSGTGGERDTQYF.

The chain has TRBV27 and TRBJ2-7, with D possibly matching TRBD2 (5 bases). This CDR3 is 13 amino acids long. V lost 3 bases and J 2 bases, leaving 8 bases between the germline ends. CDR1 MNHEY and CDR2 SMNVEV come from the germline V gene (reference sequence). CDR3 sequence reads: CASSLRGTYEQYF. CDR3 nucleotides: TGTGCCAGCAGTTTGCGAGGGACCTACGAGCAGTACTTC.

This chain joins TRBV5-1 and TRBJ1-4; a possible D gene is TRBD1 (5 bases). The CDR3 spans 13 residues. Trimming stripped 4 bases from V and 5 bases from J, with 9 bases between. Germline V gene data show CDR1 as SGHRS and CDR2 as YFSETQ. The CDR3 sequence is CASSGAVNEKLFF. Here the CDR3 DNA reads TGCGCCAGCAGCGGGGCAGTCAATGAAAAACTGTTTTTT.